This is a list of T cell receptor beta chains from one sample in a study of blood T cell repertoires in COVID-19. The assay was immunoSEQ multiplex PCR, and TCRdb's table has in-frame clones only and misses some. The sample has about 55,000 clones, 75% to 90% seen once. Material for sequencing was peripheral blood. The receptors originated from an older woman with acute or convalescent COVID-19. Each CDR3 is given with its conserved first and last residue. A D gene is named only where the DNA matches it firmly. Some rows mark clone size as missing; the rest say once, few, many or name a class of expanded clone.

.	TRBV15	TRBJ1-4	.	CATSRDSGRNEKLFF	TGTGCCACCAGCAGAGATTCAGGCCGTAATGAAAAACTGTTTTTT
.	TRBV12-3/TRBV12-4	TRBJ1-2	.	CASSIGDIYGYTF	TGTGCCAGCTCGATTGGGGACATCTATGGCTACACCTTC
once	TRBV7-3	TRBJ2-1	TRBD2	CASSRGLAEYNEQFF	TGTGCCAGCAGCCGGGGACTAGCGGAGTACAATGAGCAGTTCTTC
.	TRBV7-2	TRBJ1-1	.	CASSFSRANTEAFF	TGTGCCAGCAGCTTTTCGAGGGCCAACACTGAAGCTTTCTTT
.	TRBV30	TRBJ1-2	.	CAWSALRGGGYTF	TGTGCCTGGAGTGCTTTACGGGGGGGAGGCTACACCTTC
.	TRBV18	TRBJ1-5	TRBD1	CASSSTGDNQPQHF	TGTGCCAGCTCATCGACAGGGGACAATCAGCCCCAGCATTTT
.	TRBV11-2	TRBJ2-7	TRBD1	CASSLGRGTGDHEQYF	TGTGCCAGCAGCTTAGGAAGGGGGACAGGGGACCACGAGCAGTACTTC
.	TRBV19	TRBJ1-2	TRBD1	CASSIPPRQGASYGYTF	TGTGCCAGTAGTATCCCCCCCCGGCAGGGGGCTTCCTATGGCTACACCTTC
.	TRBV9	TRBJ1-3	TRBD1	CASSVAIGEGAENTIYF	TGTGCCAGCAGCGTAGCGATAGGCGAGGGGGCGGAAAACACCATATATTTT
.	TRBV15	TRBJ1-2	.	CATTGPYNNYGYTF	TGTGCCACTACTGGGCCCTATAATAACTATGGCTACACCTTC
.	TRBV12-5	TRBJ2-3	.	CASGFGVAESQYF	TGTGCTAGTGGTTTTGGGGTAGCGGAATCGCAGTATTTT
.	TRBV19	TRBJ2-4	TRBD1	CASTIGQGGNIQYF	TGTGCCAGTACCATAGGACAGGGGGGAAACATTCAGTACTTC
.	TRBV10-1	TRBJ2-5	TRBD2	CASSDTSGTGLETQYF	TGCGCCAGCAGTGATACTAGCGGGACGGGGCTGGAGACCCAGTACTTC
.	TRBV7-8	TRBJ2-2	TRBD2	CASSSQVPTSGGVGELFF	TGTGCCAGCAGCTCCCAGGTTCCCACTAGCGGGGGAGTCGGGGAGCTGTTTTTT
.	TRBV9	TRBJ2-7	.	CASSQGLHSYEQYF	TGTGCCAGCAGCCAGGGGCTACACTCCTACGAGCAGTACTTC
.	TRBV9	TRBJ1-2	TRBD1	CASSVLHSGTAYGYTF	TGTGCCAGCAGCGTACTCCATTCCGGGACAGCCTATGGCTACACCTTC
.	TRBV18	TRBJ2-3	TRBD1	CASSQTGPDTQYF	TGTGCCAGCTCCCAGACAGGGCCAGATACGCAGTATTTT
.	TRBV6-5	TRBJ1-5	TRBD1	CASRGQGARNQPQHF	TGTGCCAGCAGGGGACAGGGGGCTCGCAATCAGCCCCAGCATTTT
.	TRBV18	TRBJ2-7	.	CASSSQGYEQYF	TGTGCCAGCTCATCCCAGGGTTACGAGCAGTACTTC
.	TRBV11-2	TRBJ1-6	.	CASSFNAESPLHF	TGTGCCAGCAGCTTTAATGCAGAATCACCCCTCCACTTT
.	TRBV7-3	TRBJ2-1	TRBD2	CASSPASGGYNEQFF	TGTGCCAGCAGCCCGGCTAGCGGGGGTTACAATGAGCAGTTCTTC
.	TRBV6-5	TRBJ2-1	.	CASRGPTTGNEQFF	TGTGCCAGCAGGGGGCCGACTACAGGGAATGAGCAGTTCTTC
few	TRBV30	TRBJ2-7	TRBD1	CAWKVGGKSYEQYF	TGTGCCTGGAAAGTAGGGGGCAAATCCTACGAGCAGTACTTC
.	TRBV28	TRBJ1-5	.	CASEESGNINQPQHF	TGTGCCAGCGAGGAGTCAGGGAATATCAATCAGCCCCAGCATTTT
few	TRBV3-1/TRBV3-2	TRBJ2-5	.	CASSQDHTGLKETQYF	TGTGCCAGCAGCCAAGATCATACAGGGCTAAAGGAGACCCAGTACTTC
.	TRBV30	TRBJ1-4	.	CAWSDRTLEKLFF	TGTGCCTGGAGTGACCGGACTCTTGAAAAACTGTTTTTT
.	TRBV6-6	TRBJ2-7	.	CASSGDHEQYF	TGTGCCAGCAGCGGAGACCACGAGCAGTACTTC
.	TRBV30	TRBJ1-1	.	CAWSPGGAGQSNTEAFF	TGTGCCTGGAGTCCGGGAGGGGCCGGCCAATCGAACACTGAAGCTTTCTTT